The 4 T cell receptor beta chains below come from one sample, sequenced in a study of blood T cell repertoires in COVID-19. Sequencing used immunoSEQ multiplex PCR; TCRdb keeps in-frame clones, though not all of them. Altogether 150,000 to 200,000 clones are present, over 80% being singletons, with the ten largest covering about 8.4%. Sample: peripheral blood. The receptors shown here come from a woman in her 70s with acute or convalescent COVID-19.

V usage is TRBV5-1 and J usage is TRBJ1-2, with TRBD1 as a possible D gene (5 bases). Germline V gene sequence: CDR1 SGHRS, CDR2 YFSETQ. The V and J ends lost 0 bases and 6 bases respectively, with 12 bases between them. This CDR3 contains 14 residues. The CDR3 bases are TGCGCCAGCAGCTTGGGTTTGGCAGGGAATGGCTACACCTTC. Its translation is CASSLGLAGNGYTF.

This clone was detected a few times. The CDR3 DNA reads TGTGCCAGCAGCTCGGACAGGTCCCTGGGCACCGGGGAGCTGTTTTTT. It encodes CASSSDRSLGTGELFF. The rearrangement uses TRBV7-9 and TRBJ2-2; 7 nucleotides match TRBD1. The V gene's germline CDR1 is SEHNR and CDR2 FQNEAQ (reference sequence). The CDR3 extends over 16 amino acids. The V gene end was trimmed by 4 bases and the J gene end by 4 bases; junction bases not matched to a gene: 9.

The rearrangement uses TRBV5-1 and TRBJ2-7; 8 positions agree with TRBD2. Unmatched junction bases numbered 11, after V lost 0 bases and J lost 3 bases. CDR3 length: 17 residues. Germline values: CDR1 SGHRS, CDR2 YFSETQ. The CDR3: CASSLAASGGPNYEQYF. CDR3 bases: TGCGCCAGCAGCTTGGCGGCATCGGGAGGGCCGAACTACGAGCAGTACTTC.

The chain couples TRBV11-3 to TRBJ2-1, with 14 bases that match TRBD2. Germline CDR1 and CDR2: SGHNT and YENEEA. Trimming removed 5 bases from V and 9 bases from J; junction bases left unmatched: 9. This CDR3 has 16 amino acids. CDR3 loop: CASSAPGLAGVGEQFF. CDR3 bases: TGTGCCAGCAGCGCCCCGGGACTAGCGGGAGTAGGTGAGCAGTTCTTC.